This T cell receptor (beta chain) emerged from a study of regulatory T cells in long-lasting Graves disease. Whole-study results and caveats: Among samples with persistent disease, TRBV28, TRBJ1-2 and TRBJ2-5 were favored.

About this clonotype: What it binds is unknown.

Investigators prepared the TCR beta libraries by applying iRepertoire HTBI primers and Arm-PCR of CDR3 regions. TCRdb ran MiXCR on the multiplex PCR reads and lists one entry per CDR3 protein. The data show under 500,000 distinct CDR3 sequences, around 15% seen once. Time point meaning: newly diagnosed GD, antithyroid drugs for less than 3 months. PBMCs provided the RNA from which the TCR library was made. CDR1 and CDR2 (germline): LGHNA, YSLEER. The CDR3 totals 18 residues. The V and J ends lost 0 bases and 0 bases, in that order; junction bases with no gene match: 8. These sequences were also reported in another study, on T cells in Graves' hyperthyroidism and ophthalmopathy. That study adds: Graves' hyperthyroidism is called stable when ophthalmopathy does not progress within 18 months. Clinical symptoms, serum thyroxine and TRAb, thyroid ultrasound and orbital computed tomography together formed the diagnostic basis. TCR CDR3 regions were first amplified by RT-PCR with HTBI primers.

The source was peripheral blood mononuclear cells (PBMCs), collected at new diagnosis, from a patient treated with antithyroid drugs. The genes are TRBV4-3 and TRBJ2-1; 7 nucleotides agree with TRBD2. The source of this sequence is a woman under 40 with Graves disease. The CDR3 DNA reads as TGCGCCAGCAGCCAAGATGCATTACAGCGGGACTCCTACAATGAGCAGTTCTTC. This gives the protein CASSQDALQRDSYNEQFF.